This entry describes one T cell receptor (beta chain). The sample belongs to a study of blood T cell repertoires in COVID-19. Overall study context: PBMCs, B-cell-depleted T cells, or T cells were the source of the cDNA or gDNA that made up the material.

Generated by immunoSEQ multiplex PCR, the TCRdb table keeps only in-frame clones and is missing some. Among a few hundred thousand clones listed, about nine tenths were seen once. Germline V CDR1 and CDR2: SGHTA, FQGNSA. This CDR3 has 14 residues. The V and J ends lost 4 bases and 4 bases, in that order; junction bases with no gene match: 7. Sequences were obtained from peripheral blood. The receptor was derived from a woman in her 30s who had recovered from COVID-19. This chain connects TRBV7-2 to TRBJ2-7; TRBD2 matches 7 bases. The CDR3 region has the DNA TGTGCCAGCAGCTCGGGGGGTGTATCTTACGAGCAGTACTTC. Its protein is CASSSGGVSYEQYF.